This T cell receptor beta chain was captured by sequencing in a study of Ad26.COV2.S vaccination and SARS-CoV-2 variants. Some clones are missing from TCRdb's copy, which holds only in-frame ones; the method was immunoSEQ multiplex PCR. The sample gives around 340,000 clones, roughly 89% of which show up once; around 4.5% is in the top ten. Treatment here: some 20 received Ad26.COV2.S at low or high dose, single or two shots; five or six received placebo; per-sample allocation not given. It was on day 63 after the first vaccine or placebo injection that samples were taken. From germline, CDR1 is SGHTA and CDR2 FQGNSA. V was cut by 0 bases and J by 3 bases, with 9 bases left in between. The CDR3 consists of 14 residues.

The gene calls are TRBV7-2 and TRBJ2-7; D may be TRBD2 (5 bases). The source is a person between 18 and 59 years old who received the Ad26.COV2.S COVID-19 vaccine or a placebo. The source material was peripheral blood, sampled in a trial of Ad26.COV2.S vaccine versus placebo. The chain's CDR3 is CASSLAQRDYEQYF. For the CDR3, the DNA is TGTGCCAGCAGCTTAGCGCAGAGGGACTACGAGCAGTACTTC.